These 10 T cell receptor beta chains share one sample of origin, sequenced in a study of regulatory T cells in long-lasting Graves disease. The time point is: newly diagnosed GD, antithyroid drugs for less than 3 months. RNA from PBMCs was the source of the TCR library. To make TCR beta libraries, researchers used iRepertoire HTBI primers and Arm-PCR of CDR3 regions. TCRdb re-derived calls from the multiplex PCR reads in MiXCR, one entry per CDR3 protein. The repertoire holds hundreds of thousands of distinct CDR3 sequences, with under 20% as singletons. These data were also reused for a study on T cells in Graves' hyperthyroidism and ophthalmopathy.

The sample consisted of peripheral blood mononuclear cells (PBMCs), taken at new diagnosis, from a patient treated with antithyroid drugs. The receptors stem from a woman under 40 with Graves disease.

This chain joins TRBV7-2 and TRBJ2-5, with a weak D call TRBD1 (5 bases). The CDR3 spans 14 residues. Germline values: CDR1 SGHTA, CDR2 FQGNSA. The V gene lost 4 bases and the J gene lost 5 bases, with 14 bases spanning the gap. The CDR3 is CASSSWGLGETQYF. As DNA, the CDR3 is TGTGCCAGCAGCTCGTGGGGCCTGGGGGAGACCCAGTACTTC.

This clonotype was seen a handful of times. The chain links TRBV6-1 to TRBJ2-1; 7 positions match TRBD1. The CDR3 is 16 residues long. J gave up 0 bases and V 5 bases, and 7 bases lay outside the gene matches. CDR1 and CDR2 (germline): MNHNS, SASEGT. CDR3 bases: TGTGCCAGCAGTACACAGGGGCCCATCTCCTACAATGAGCAGTTCTTC. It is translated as CASSTQGPISYNEQFF.

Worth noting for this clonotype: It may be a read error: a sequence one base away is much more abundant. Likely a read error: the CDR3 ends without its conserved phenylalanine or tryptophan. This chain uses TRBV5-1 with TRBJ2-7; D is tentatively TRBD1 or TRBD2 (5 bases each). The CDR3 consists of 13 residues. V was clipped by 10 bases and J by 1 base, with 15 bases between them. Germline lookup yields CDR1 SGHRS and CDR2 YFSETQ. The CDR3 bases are TGCGCCGTTGGGGACGGTCAGTCCTACGAGCAGTACTGC. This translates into CAVGDGQSYEQYC.

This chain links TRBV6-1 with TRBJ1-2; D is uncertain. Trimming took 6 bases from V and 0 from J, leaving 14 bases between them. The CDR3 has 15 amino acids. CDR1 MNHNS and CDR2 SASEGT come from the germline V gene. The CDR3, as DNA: TGTGCCAGCAGCGAACCTGGTTCCTCTAACTATGGCTACACCTTC. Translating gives CASSEPGSSNYGYTF.

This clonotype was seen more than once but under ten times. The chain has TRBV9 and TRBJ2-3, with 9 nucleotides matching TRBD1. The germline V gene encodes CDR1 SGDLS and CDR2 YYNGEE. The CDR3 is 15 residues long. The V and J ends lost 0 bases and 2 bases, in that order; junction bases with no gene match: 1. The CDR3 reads CASSVDRGHTDTQYF. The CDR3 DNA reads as TGTGCCAGCAGCGTAGACAGGGGGCACACAGATACGCAGTATTTT.

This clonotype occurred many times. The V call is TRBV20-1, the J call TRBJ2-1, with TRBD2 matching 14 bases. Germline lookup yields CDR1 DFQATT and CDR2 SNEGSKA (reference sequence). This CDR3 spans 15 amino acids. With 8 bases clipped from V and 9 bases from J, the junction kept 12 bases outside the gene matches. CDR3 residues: CSPGTSGRKLSEQFF. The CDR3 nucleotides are TGCAGTCCCGGGACTAGCGGGAGAAAGCTAAGTGAGCAGTTCTTC.

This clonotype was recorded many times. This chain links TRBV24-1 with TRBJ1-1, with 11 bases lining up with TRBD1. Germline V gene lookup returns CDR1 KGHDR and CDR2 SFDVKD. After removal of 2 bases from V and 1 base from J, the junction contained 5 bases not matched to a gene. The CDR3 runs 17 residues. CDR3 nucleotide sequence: TGTGCCACCAGTGATTCCGGGACAGGGGGTCAGAACACTGAAGCTTTCTTT. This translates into CATSDSGTGGQNTEAFF.

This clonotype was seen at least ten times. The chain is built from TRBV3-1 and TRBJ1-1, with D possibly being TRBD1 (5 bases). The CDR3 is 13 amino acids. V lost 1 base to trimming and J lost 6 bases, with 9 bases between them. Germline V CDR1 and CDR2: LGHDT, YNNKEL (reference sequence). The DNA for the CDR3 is TGTGCCAGCAGCCAAGTGGAAGGGGCTGAAGCTTTCTTT. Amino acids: CASSQVEGAEAFF.

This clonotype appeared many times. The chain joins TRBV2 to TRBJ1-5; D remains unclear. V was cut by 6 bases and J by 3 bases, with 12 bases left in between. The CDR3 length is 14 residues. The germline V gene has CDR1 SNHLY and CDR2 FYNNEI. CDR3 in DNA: TGTGCCAGCAGGGTGTCCAACCTCAATCAGCCCCAGCATTTT. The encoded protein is CASRVSNLNQPQHF.

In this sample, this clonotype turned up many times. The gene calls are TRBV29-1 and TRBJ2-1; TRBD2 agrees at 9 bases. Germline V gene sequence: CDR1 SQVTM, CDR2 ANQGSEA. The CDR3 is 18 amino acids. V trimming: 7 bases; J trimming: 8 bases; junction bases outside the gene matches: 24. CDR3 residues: CSGLSGVFGTSTFDEQFF. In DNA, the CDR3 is TGCAGCGGACTGTCGGGAGTATTTGGGACTAGCACTTTTGATGAGCAGTTCTTC.